The T cell receptor (beta chain) described here comes from a study of OX40 agonist ivuxolimab in advanced cancers. The assay was immunoSEQ multiplex PCR, and TCRdb's table has in-frame clones only and misses some. This table holds 60,000 to 70,000 clones, about 88% found once. Per germline, CDR1 GTSNPN and CDR2 SVGIG (reference sequence). The CDR3 has 13 amino acids. The V gene lost 4 bases and the J gene lost 1 base, with 10 bases spanning the gap. The source of this sequence is an adult with an advanced solid tumor such as melanoma, head and neck, liver or kidney cancer. V gene TRBV30 combines with J gene TRBJ1-1; D is undetermined. Sample: CD4+ or CD8+ T cells sorted from blood, taken in a trial of the OX40 agonist ivuxolimab. CDR3 coding DNA: TGTGCCTGGAAGACAAACAGGAACACTGAAGCTTTCTTT. It yields the protein CAWKTNRNTEAFF.